One TCR beta chain is described in this entry. This record belongs to a study of blood T cell repertoires in COVID-19. Study overall: Specimens from acute and convalescent COVID-19 originated in the United States, Italy and Spain. PBMCs, B-cell-depleted T cells, or T cells were the source of the cDNA or gDNA that made up the material.

Authors' analysis steps: Nucleated cell counts were estimated from reference gene primer amplification. Sequenced by immunoSEQ multiplex PCR; TCRdb stores in-frame clones only, minus some. D and trimming were read from the DNA, whereas the V and J calls and clone size are those reported in that table. The sample yields some 240,000 clones, 84% seen once. Germline V gene lookup returns CDR1 SGHDT and CDR2 YYEEEE. The CDR3 length is 13 residues. Trimming took off 2 bases at V and 3 bases at J, with 9 bases between the two ends. V is TRBV5-6 and J is TRBJ2-7; D gene unclear. This sequence originates from a woman in her 40s who had recovered from COVID-19. Sequencing input: peripheral blood. DNA of the CDR3: TGTGCCAGCAGCTTTTCTACTTACTACGAGCAGTACTTC. It codes for CASSFSTYYEQYF.